One T cell receptor (beta chain) is described in this entry. With 4 bases clipped from V and 3 bases from J, the junction kept 11 bases outside the gene matches. This CDR3 comprises 17 residues. Authors' processing steps: Reference gene primer amplification gave estimated nucleated cell counts. Assay: immunoSEQ multiplex PCR; the TCRdb copy retains only in-frame clones and omits some. That table is the source of V, J and clone size, and D and trimming were worked out from the DNA. The table shows under 250,000 clones, with roughly 88% occurring only once. These data belong to a study of blood T cell repertoires in COVID-19. Study-wide background: The United States, Italy and Spain provided the acute and convalescent COVID-19 samples. PBMCs, B-cell-depleted T cells, or T cells provided the cDNA or gDNA that made up the material.

Enrollment of patients from Seattle took place during active infection, with longitudinal follow-up. The sequencing input was peripheral blood. The receptor comes from a woman of 80 years or more with COVID-19, enrolled during active disease. The J gene is TRBJ2-3, the V gene TRBV6-7; 9 nucleotides agree with TRBD2. TRBV6-7 is placed among ORFs of uncertain function. CDR3 loop: CASSSFGGGAGTDTQYF. In DNA, the CDR3 is TGTGCCAGCAGTTCGTTTGGCGGGGGGGCTGGTACAGATACGCAGTATTTT.